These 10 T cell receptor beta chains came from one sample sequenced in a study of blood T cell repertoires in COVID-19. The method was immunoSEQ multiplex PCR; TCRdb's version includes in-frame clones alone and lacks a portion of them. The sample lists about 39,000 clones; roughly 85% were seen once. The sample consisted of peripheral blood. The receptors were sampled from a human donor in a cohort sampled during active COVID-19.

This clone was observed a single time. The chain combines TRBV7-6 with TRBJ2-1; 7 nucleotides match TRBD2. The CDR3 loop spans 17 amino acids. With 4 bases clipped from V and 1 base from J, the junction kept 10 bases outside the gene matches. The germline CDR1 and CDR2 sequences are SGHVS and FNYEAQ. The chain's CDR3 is CASSSAAGTVSYNEQFF. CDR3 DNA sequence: TGTGCCAGCAGCTCGGCAGCGGGAACGGTATCCTACAATGAGCAGTTCTTC.

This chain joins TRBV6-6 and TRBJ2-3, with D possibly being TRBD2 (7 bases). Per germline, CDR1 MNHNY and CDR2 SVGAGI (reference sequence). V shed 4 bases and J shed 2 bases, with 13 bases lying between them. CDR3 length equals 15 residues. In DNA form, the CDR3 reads TGTGCCAGCAGTTGGGGGGGCGTTTACACAGATACGCAGTATTTT. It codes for CASSWGGVYTDTQYF.

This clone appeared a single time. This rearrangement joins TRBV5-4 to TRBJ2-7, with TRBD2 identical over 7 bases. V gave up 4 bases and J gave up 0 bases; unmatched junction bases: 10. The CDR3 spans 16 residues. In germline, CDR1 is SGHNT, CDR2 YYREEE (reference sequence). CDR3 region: CASSRDRGVNSYEQYF. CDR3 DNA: TGTGCCAGCAGCCGGGATCGGGGGGTCAACTCCTACGAGCAGTACTTC.

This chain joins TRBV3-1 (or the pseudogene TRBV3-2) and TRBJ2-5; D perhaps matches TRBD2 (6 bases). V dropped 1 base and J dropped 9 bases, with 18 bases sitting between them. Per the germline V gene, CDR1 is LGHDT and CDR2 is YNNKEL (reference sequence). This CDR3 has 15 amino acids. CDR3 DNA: TGTGCCAGCAGCCAAGGGTGGGAAGGGACGGGGGCCCAGTACTTC. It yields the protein CASSQGWEGTGAQYF.

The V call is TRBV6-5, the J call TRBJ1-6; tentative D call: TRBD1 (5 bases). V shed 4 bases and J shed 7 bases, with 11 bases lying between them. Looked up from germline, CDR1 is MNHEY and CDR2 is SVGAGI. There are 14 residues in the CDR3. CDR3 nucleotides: TGTGCCAGCAGTTCGGCAGGGTGGAATTCACCCCTCCACTTT. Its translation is CASSSAGWNSPLHF.

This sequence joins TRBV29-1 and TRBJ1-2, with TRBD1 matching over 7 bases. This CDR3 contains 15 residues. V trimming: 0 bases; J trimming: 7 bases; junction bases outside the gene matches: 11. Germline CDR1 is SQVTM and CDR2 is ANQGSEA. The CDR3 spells CSVEESGRQGSGYTF. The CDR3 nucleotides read TGCAGCGTTGAAGAGTCCGGTAGACAGGGCTCTGGCTACACCTTC.

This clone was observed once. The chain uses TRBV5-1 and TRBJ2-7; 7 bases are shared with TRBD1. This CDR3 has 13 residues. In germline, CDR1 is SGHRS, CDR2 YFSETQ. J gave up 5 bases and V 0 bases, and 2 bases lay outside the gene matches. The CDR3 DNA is TGCGCCAGCAGCTTGGACAGGGGCAACGAGCAGTACTTC. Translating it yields CASSLDRGNEQYF.

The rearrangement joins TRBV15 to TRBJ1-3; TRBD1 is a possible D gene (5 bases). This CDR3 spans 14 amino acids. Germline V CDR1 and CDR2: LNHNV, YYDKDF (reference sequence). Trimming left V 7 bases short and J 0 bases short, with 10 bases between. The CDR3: CATTDSYSGNTIYF. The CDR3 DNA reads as TGTGCCACCACCGACAGTTACTCTGGAAACACCATATATTTT. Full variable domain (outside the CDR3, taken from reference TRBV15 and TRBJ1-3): DAMVIQNPRYQVTQFGKPVTLSCSQTLNHNVMYWYQQKSSQAPKLLFHYYDKDFNNEADTPDNFQSRRPNTSFCFLDIRSPGLGDTAMYLCATTDSYSGNTIYFGEGSWLTVV.

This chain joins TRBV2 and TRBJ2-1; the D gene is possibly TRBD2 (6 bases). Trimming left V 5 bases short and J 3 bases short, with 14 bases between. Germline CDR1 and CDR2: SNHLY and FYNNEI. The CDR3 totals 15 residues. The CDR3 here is CASSQGGTYYNEQFF. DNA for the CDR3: TGTGCCAGCAGTCAAGGCGGGACCTACTACAATGAGCAGTTCTTC.

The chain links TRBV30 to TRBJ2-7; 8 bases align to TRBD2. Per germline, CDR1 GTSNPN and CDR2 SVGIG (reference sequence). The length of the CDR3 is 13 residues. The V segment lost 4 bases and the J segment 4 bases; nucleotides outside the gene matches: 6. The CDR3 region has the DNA TGTGCCTGGACCCACGGGGGGGGGTACGAGCAGTACTTC. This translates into CAWTHGGGYEQYF.